This T cell receptor beta chain was found in a study of breast tumors, draining lymph nodes, adjacent tissues. Study-wide results and caveats: Compared with lymph nodes, tumors were less diverse; compared with nontumor tissue, more. Most tumor T cells seemingly derive from lymph node, then expand in tumor.

Concerning this clonotype itself: Its antigen remains unidentified.

Samples came from axillary lymph nodes draining the breast cancer. From the multiplex PCR reads, TCRdb called clonotypes with MiXCR, one entry per CDR3 protein. The sample contains under 250,000 distinct CDR3 sequences, roughly 30% of which appear only once. Germline V gene sequence: CDR1 SGHAT, CDR2 FQNNGV. V was cut by 4 bases and J by 6 bases, with 10 bases left in between. CDR3 length: 13 amino acids. This clonotype was sampled from a female donor with breast cancer. Some clones in this sample may be carry-over from other donors' samples. The specimen sequenced was axillary lymph node tissue. The genes are TRBV11-2 and TRBJ2-1, with D possibly being TRBD1 or TRBD2 (5 bases each). CDR3 protein: CASSYGTGNEQFF. CDR3 nucleotide sequence: TGTGCCAGCAGCTACGGGACCGGCAATGAGCAGTTCTTC.